This T cell receptor (beta chain) comes out of a study of cytomegalovirus exposure and HLA in healthy donors. Repertoires were generated with immunoSEQ multiplex PCR, while TCRdb's copy carries only in-frame clones and drops some. The table shows 70,000 to 80,000 clones, with 94% occurring only once. Study findings and constraints: TCR beta chains numbering 164 were designated cytomegalovirus-associated. Testing in vitro showed three CMV-associated chains specific for CMV antigens.

The CDR3 has 16 residues. Germline V gene lookup returns CDR1 SNHLY and CDR2 FYNNEI. The germline V and J ends were trimmed by 6 bases and 3 bases, with 21 bases remaining between them. This clone was recorded once. Its target is unknown. The sample was PBMCs. The origin of this receptor is a young woman in good health and CMV-seropositive. V is TRBV2 and J is TRBJ2-7, with TRBD2 as a possible D gene (6 bases). For the CDR3, the DNA is TGTGCCAGCAGCCACCACCCCGGACTAAGCAGCTACGAGCAGTACTTC. This gives the protein CASSHHPGLSSYEQYF.